This T cell receptor (beta chain) originates from a study of T cell changes during pregnancy in multiple sclerosis (dated by TCRdb to between 2019 and 2020). Concerning the study at large: The study looked at changes in the T cell repertoire across pregnancy in women with multiple sclerosis.

From the cysteine up to the phenylalanine, the CDR3 has a length of 14 residues. The only DNA kept is the CDR3, 42 bases in frame from the first base. The germline V gene encodes CDR1 SGHNT and CDR2 YYREEE (reference sequence). V trim: 3 bases; J trim: 6 bases; unmatched bases: 3. Libraries were constructed by the immunoSEQ multiplex PCR assay. Entries here come from immuneACCESS through TCRdb and include only in-frame sequences with V and J called. Some clones fail to appear in such tables; in the studies checked, an unresolved V gene covers under half of the shortfall, and the cause of the remainder is unknown. This sample has roughly 89,000 clones in its table, and approximately 95% of those were observed once. Together, the top ten hold over 1.5% of the sample. Details on this clone: Its antigen is not yet known. No quality values exist for individual bases; no much larger clone is one base distant.

This TCR derives from a female donor in good health, enrolled as a control in a pregnancy study. Material: peripheral blood, obtained after pregnancy. This receptor chain uses TRBV5-4 and TRBJ2-7, and TRBD2 aligns with 13 junction nucleotides. The nucleotide sequence is TGTGCCAGCAGCTCGTGGACTAGCGGGAGCGAGCAGTACTTC. Translated, it reads CASSSWTSGSEQYF.